This is a list of T cell receptor beta chains from one sample in a study of CD8 T cells in Susac syndrome. TCRdb ran MiXCR on the immunoSEQ multiplex PCR reads and lists one entry per CDR3 protein. The sample holds around 170,000 distinct CDR3 sequences, about 90% seen once. Sequencing was done on a sample of CD4+ T cells from PBMCs. The source of these receptors is a human donor in good health. Both conserved end residues are part of each CDR3. Fields, in order: V gene, D gene, J gene, CDR3 length, clone size, CDR3 DNA, CDR3 protein. A D gene is named only where the DNA matches it firmly. Clone size is shown for a subset of rows, as once, few, many or a class of expanded clone.

>TRBV7-9|.|TRBJ1-4|14|.
TGTGCCAGCAGCCCCGGGACAAGAAATGAAAAACTGTTTTTT
CASSPGTRNEKLFF
>TRBV3-1|.|TRBJ1-2|14|.
TGTGCCAGCAGCCAAGATAAGGACGGCGGTGGCTACACCTTC
CASSQDKDGGGYTF
>TRBV5-8|.|TRBJ2-4|13|.
TGTGCCAGCAGCTACGAGGCCAAAAACATTCAGTACTTC
CASSYEAKNIQYF
>TRBV6-6|TRBD1|TRBJ2-7|16|.
TGTGCCAGCAGTCCCTTTCCGGGACAGGGGAACTACGAGCAGTACTTC
CASSPFPGQGNYEQYF
>TRBV30|.|TRBJ1-3|14|.
TGTGCCTGGAGTGGTTGGGGGGATGGAAACACCATATATTTT
CAWSGWGDGNTIYF
>TRBV7-2|.|TRBJ1-1|14|.
TGTGCCAGCAGCCAACAGGCGACATACACTGAAGCTTTCTTT
CASSQQATYTEAFF
>TRBV3-1|TRBD2|TRBJ2-2|13|.
TGTGCCAGCAGCCCGGGGGGGACCGGGGAGCTGTTTTTT
CASSPGGTGELFF
>TRBV6-1|.|TRBJ1-2|14|.
TGTGCCAGCAGTGAACGCAGAACAGCAACCGGCTACACCTTC
CASSERRTATGYTF
>TRBV15|.|TRBJ2-1|15|.
TGTGCCACCAGCAGAGATCTAGGGACCGACAATGAGCAGTTCTTC
CATSRDLGTDNEQFF
>TRBV3-1|.|TRBJ1-5|14|.
TGTGCCAGCAGTGCACACCCGAGCAATCAGCCCCAGCATTTT
CASSAHPSNQPQHF
>TRBV7-2|.|TRBJ1-2|14|.
TGTGCCAGCAGCTTGGTCGGATCTAGCTATGGCTACACCTTC
CASSLVGSSYGYTF
>TRBV27|.|TRBJ1-5|15|.
TGTGCCAGCAGTTTGGTAAGGGGAAGCAATCAGCCCCAGCATTTT
CASSLVRGSNQPQHF
>TRBV12-3/TRBV12-4|.|TRBJ2-2|15|.
TGTGCCAGCAGTTTAGGCAGGGGGAACACCGGGGAGCTGTTTTTT
CASSLGRGNTGELFF
>TRBV10-3|TRBD1|TRBJ2-2|15|.
TGTGCCATCAGCGACAGGGCTCAGGGTTCCGGGGAGCTGTTTTTT
CAISDRAQGSGELFF
>TRBV29-1|TRBD1|TRBJ2-1|11|.
TGCAGCGTCTCGGACAGGAATGAGCAGTTCTTC
CSVSDRNEQFF
>TRBV19|.|TRBJ1-1|13|once
TGTGCCAGTAGTATTGACGGGCTACGTGAAGCTTTCTTT
CASSIDGLREAFF
>TRBV7-9|.|TRBJ1-2|11|.
TGTGCCAGCAGCTTATTCGACGGCTACACCTTC
CASSLFDGYTF
>TRBV20-1|TRBD1|TRBJ1-6|14|.
TGCAGTGCTGCCCGGGACAGCTATAATTCACCCCTCCACTTT
CSAARDSYNSPLHF
>TRBV18|.|TRBJ2-4|15|.
TGTGCCAGCTCACCCGGGACCGATCCCAAAAACATTCAGTACTTC
CASSPGTDPKNIQYF
>TRBV6-4|TRBD2|TRBJ2-1|17|.
TGTGCCAGCAGTGACTTCCCGACTAGCGGGATTGGGAATGAGCAGTTCTTC
CASSDFPTSGIGNEQFF
>TRBV6-1|.|TRBJ2-5|17|.
TGTGCCAGCAGCAGGACCTTAGGTGCGCAGTTTGGGGAGACCCAGTACTTC
CASSRTLGAQFGETQYF
>TRBV6-2/TRBV6-3|.|TRBJ1-1|14|.
TGTGCCAGCAGTTACGGTCGGGGACGCACTGAAGCTTTCTTT
CASSYGRGRTEAFF
>TRBV5-4|TRBD1|TRBJ2-7|14|.
TGTGCCAGCAGCCTGACAGGGGTAGGCTACGAGCAGTACTTC
CASSLTGVGYEQYF
>TRBV3-1|.|TRBJ2-1|15|.
TGTGCCAGCAGCCAATGGGACACAACCTACAATGAGCAGTTCTTC
CASSQWDTTYNEQFF
>TRBV20-1|.|TRBJ2-3|13|.
TGCAGTGCTACTCGGAGGGCCTACGATACGCAGTATTTT
CSATRRAYDTQYF
>TRBV10-3|TRBD1|TRBJ2-2|16|.
TGTGCCATCAGTGAGTCCCCTGGACAGGGAACCGGGGAGCTGTTTTTT
CAISESPGQGTGELFF
>TRBV5-1|TRBD1|TRBJ1-4|14|few
TGTGCCAGCAGCTTACAGGGGGCGGGTGAAAAACTGTTTTTT
CASSLQGAGEKLFF
>TRBV14|.|TRBJ1-1|13|once
TGTGCCAGCAGCCGGCACAGGGTTACTGAAGCTTTCTTT
CASSRHRVTEAFF
>TRBV20-1|.|TRBJ1-2|14|.
TGCAGTGCTAGCTCCCCTGGTGGGGTGAATGGCTACACCTTC
CSASSPGGVNGYTF
>TRBV29-1|TRBD1|TRBJ2-5|12|.
TGCAGCTTTGACAGGGCTAAAGAGACCCAGTACTTC
CSFDRAKETQYF
>TRBV5-1|TRBD1|TRBJ2-3|15|.
TGCGCCAGCAGCTTGGAGGACAGGAGTTCAGATACGCAGTATTTT
CASSLEDRSSDTQYF
>TRBV18|.|TRBJ2-7|15|.
TGTGCCAGCTCACCGGCGGGAAGGAGCTCCTACGAGCAGTACTTC
CASSPAGRSSYEQYF
>TRBV27|TRBD2|TRBJ2-5|17|.
TGTGCCAGCAGTAAAGTTCGACTAGCGACCGTGCAAGAGACCCAGTACTTC
CASSKVRLATVQETQYF
>TRBV4-3|TRBD2|TRBJ2-3|16|.
TGCGCCAGCAGCGTCGGGACTAGCGGAAACACAGATACGCAGTATTTT
CASSVGTSGNTDTQYF
>TRBV30|.|TRBJ1-2|14|.
TGTGCCTGGACTACCTTCGGGAGCATCTATGGCTACACCTTC
CAWTTFGSIYGYTF
>TRBV10-3|TRBD2|TRBJ2-7|14|.
TGTGCCATCAAAGATAGCGGGCGCTCCTACGAGCAGTACTTC
CAIKDSGRSYEQYF
>TRBV29-1|.|TRBJ2-7|13|once
TGCAGCGCCGAATCACCAGGGTCCTACGAGCAGTACTTC
CSAESPGSYEQYF
>TRBV5-1|.|TRBJ2-2|14|.
TGCGCCAGCAGGATGGGTCCGAACACCGGGGAGCTGTTTTTT
CASRMGPNTGELFF
>TRBV7-2|.|TRBJ2-7|14|.
TGTGCCAGCAGCTCCAAGGTCAGCTCCTACGAGCAGTACTTC
CASSSKVSSYEQYF